This passage covers 21 T cell receptor beta chains from one sample sequenced in a study of blood T cell repertoires in COVID-19. Here immunoSEQ multiplex PCR was the method, and the copy in TCRdb shows in-frame clones only, minus some. This table holds around 300,000 clones, roughly nine tenths found once. Sequencing was performed on PBMCs or T cells enriched from blood (not recorded which). These receptors were obtained from a woman aged 18-29 years who had recovered from COVID-19.

This chain links TRBV19 with TRBJ1-1; tentative D call: TRBD1 (6 bases). V lost 6 bases, J lost 2 bases, and 22 bases lay in between. Germline V gene sequence: CDR1 LNHDA, CDR2 SQIVND (reference sequence). The length of the CDR3 is 17 residues. Here the CDR3 DNA reads TGTGCCAGTAGACGAAAAAACAGGGTTTCCGACAACACTGAAGCTTTCTTT. Translation gives CASRRKNRVSDNTEAFF.

As regards this clone: The same CDR3 is also encoded by other DNA sequences in this sample. The gene calls are TRBV4-1 and TRBJ1-2, with TRBD1 matching 7 bases. V shed 1 base and J 4 bases; nucleotides not matched to a gene: 0. The CDR3 is 13 amino acids. The germline CDR1 and CDR2 sequences are MGHRA and YSYEKL. CDR3 sequence reads: CASSQGQGYGYTF. The DNA of the CDR3 is TGCGCCAGCAGCCAAGGACAGGGCTATGGCTACACCTTC.

The chain employs TRBV11-2 and TRBJ2-7; possibly TRBD1 for D (5 bases). Germline CDR1 and CDR2: SGHAT and FQNNGV. This CDR3 contains 12 residues. V was trimmed by 3 bases and J by 7 bases, leaving 10 bases between them. CDR3 protein: CASSFRAAEQYF. The CDR3 bases are TGTGCCAGCAGCTTCAGGGCCGCAGAGCAGTACTTC. The variable domain in full, with the rest retrieved from reference TRBV11-2 and TRBJ2-7, is EAGVAQSPRYKIIEKRQSVAFWCNPISGHATLYWYQQILGQGPKLLIQFQNNGVVDDSQLPKDRFSAERLKGVDSTLKIQPAKLEDSAVYLCASSFRAAEQYFGPGTRLTVT.

The DNA for the CDR3 is TGTGCAAGTCGCTTAGCGCCAACAGCCCAGAATCAGCCCCAGCATTTT. Translated, it gives CASRLAPTAQNQPQHF. The chain has TRBV12-2 and TRBJ1-5; whether TRBD1, the table's D call, matches the DNA was not checked. TRBV12-2 is marked as a pseudogene. The CDR3 consists of 16 residues.

V is TRBV13 and J is TRBJ2-1; 13 positions match TRBD2. Germline CDR1 reads PRHDT; CDR2 reads FYEKMQ (reference sequence). This CDR3 has 19 amino acids. V trimming: 4 bases; J trimming: 0 bases; junction bases outside the gene matches: 9. As DNA, the CDR3 is TGTGCCAGCAGCTCTTACCCGAGGACTAGCGGGGGCTCCTACAATGAGCAGTTCTTC. Protein product: CASSSYPRTSGGSYNEQFF. The whole variable domain, filled in from reference TRBV13 and TRBJ2-1, reads AAGVIQSPRHLIKEKRETATLKCYPIPRHDTVYWYQQGPGQDPQFLISFYEKMQSDKGSIPDRFSAQQFSDYHSELNMSSLELGDSALYFCASSSYPRTSGGSYNEQFFGPGTRLTVL.

The CDR3: CAVGLYQETQYF. The CDR3 nucleotides are TGTGCCGTGGGGCTGTACCAAGAGACCCAGTACTTC. The chain uses TRBV12-3 or TRBV12-4 and TRBJ2-5, with D possibly matching TRBD1 (5 bases). Trimming cost V 11 bases and J 0 bases, with 10 bases left between them. The CDR3 runs to 12 residues.

The chain employs TRBV30 and TRBJ2-1, with 7 nucleotides matching TRBD1. V shed 1 base, J shed 7 bases, and the junction held 7 bases outside the gene matches. This CDR3 is 14 amino acids long. Germline loops: CDR1 GTSNPN, CDR2 SVGIG (reference sequence). Here the CDR3 reads CAWSADRVSNEQFF. For the CDR3, the DNA is TGTGCCTGGAGTGCCGACAGGGTTTCGAATGAGCAGTTCTTC.

The rearrangement links TRBV7-3 to TRBJ2-3, with 8 bases identical to TRBD2. The CDR3 is 15 amino acids. From germline, CDR1 is SGHTA and CDR2 FQGTGA. J gave up 1 base and V 0 bases, and 0 bases lay outside the gene matches. CDR3 residues: CASSLTSGGTDTQYF. The CDR3 DNA follows: TGTGCCAGCAGCTTAACTAGCGGGGGCACAGATACGCAGTATTTT.

The chain links TRBV5-1 to TRBJ2-7, with D unclear. This CDR3 region has 16 residues. The V end lost 4 bases, the J end lost 0 bases, and 17 bases lay between the germline ends. CDR1 and CDR2 (germline): SGHRS, YFSETQ. The CDR3 here is CASSPSPQISSYEQYF. The CDR3 DNA reads as TGCGCCAGCAGCCCCTCCCCCCAGATAAGCTCCTACGAGCAGTACTTC.

V is TRBV28 and J is TRBJ2-3; possible D gene TRBD1, 6 bases. Germline values: CDR1 MDHEN, CDR2 SYDVKM. The germline V and J ends were trimmed by 11 bases and 3 bases, with 15 bases remaining between them. This CDR3 contains 13 residues. Here the CDR3 reads CAGGQLRTDTQYF. CDR3 in DNA: TGTGCCGGAGGACAGCTTCGGACAGATACGCAGTATTTT.

This chain uses TRBV7-9 with TRBJ1-4, with D possibly being TRBD1 (5 bases). V was cut by 5 bases and J by 6 bases, with 19 bases left in between. Germline V CDR1 and CDR2: SEHNR, FQNEAQ (reference sequence). The length of the CDR3 is 16 residues. This CDR3 is CASSQTTRVGDEKLFF. For the CDR3, the DNA is TGTGCCAGCAGCCAAACCACCAGGGTCGGAGATGAAAAACTGTTTTTT.

This chain links TRBV19 with TRBJ2-1, with TRBD2 identical over 10 bases. J gave up 8 bases and V 2 bases, and 9 bases lay outside the gene matches. The CDR3 spans 16 residues. Germline lookup yields CDR1 LNHDA and CDR2 SQIVND (reference sequence). In DNA, the CDR3 is TGTGCCAGTAGTATAATTTCAGCGGGGGGGCCCTATGAGCAGTTCTTC. Translation gives CASSIISAGGPYEQFF.

V and J are TRBV19 and TRBJ2-5, with a weak D call TRBD2 (8 bases). The germline CDR1 and CDR2 sequences are LNHDA and SQIVND (reference sequence). Between the trimmed V and J ends, which lost 5 bases and 2 bases, there was a span of 18 bases. This CDR3 is built from 16 residues. DNA of the CDR3: TGTGCCAGTAGTCCGGGAGGGGGACAGATACAAGAGACCCAGTACTTC. It is translated as CASSPGGGQIQETQYF.

In DNA form, the CDR3 reads TGTGCAGATAGTCGGAGATGGGAGCAGTACTTC. This encodes CADSRRWEQYF. The chain recombines TRBV5-8 with TRBJ2-7; D remains ambiguous. The CDR3 length is 11 residues. Germline V gene sequence: CDR1 SGHTS, CDR2 YDEGEE.

This clone was recorded only once. V and J are TRBV2 and TRBJ1-2; the D gene is possibly TRBD1 (6 bases). The germline gives CDR1 SNHLY, CDR2 FYNNEI. This CDR3 is built from 13 residues. V lost 6 bases, J lost 8 bases, and 16 bases lay in between. This CDR3 is CASRFGGAEGYTF. Written as DNA, the CDR3 is TGTGCCAGCAGGTTCGGGGGGGCGGAGGGCTACACCTTC. The full variable domain, rest sourced from reference TRBV2 and TRBJ1-2, is EPEVTQTPSHQVTQMGQEVILRCVPISNHLYFYWYRQILGQKVEFLVSFYNNEISEKSEIFDDQFSVERPDGSNFTLKIRSTKLEDSAMYFCASRFGGAEGYTFGSGTRLTVV.

This clone was observed a single time. This chain connects TRBV5-4 to TRBJ1-1; no clear D. The CDR3 sequence is 13 residues long. Germline-derived CDR1 and CDR2 are SGHNT and YYREEE (reference sequence). Between the trimmed V and J ends, which lost 0 bases and 6 bases, there was a span of 9 bases. The CDR3 DNA follows: TGTGCCAGCAGCTTGGCAGCGGGCGCTGAAGCTTTCTTT. Residues: CASSLAAGAEAFF. The complete variable domain, with remaining parts taken from reference TRBV5-4 and TRBJ1-1, reads ETGVTQSPTHLIKTRGQQVTLRCSSQSGHNTVSWYQQALGQGPQFIFQYYREEENGRGNFPPRFSGLQFPNYSSELNVNALELDDSALYLCASSLAAGAEAFFGQGTRLTVV.

The chain has TRBV28 and TRBJ1-4; 10 nucleotides match TRBD1. J gave up 6 bases and V 5 bases, and 6 bases lay outside the gene matches. Germline-derived CDR1 and CDR2 are MDHEN and SYDVKM. CDR3 length equals 15 residues. This CDR3 is CASSPGGTGDEKLFF. DNA for the CDR3: TGTGCCAGCAGTCCTGGCGGGACAGGGGATGAAAAACTGTTTTTT.

The rearrangement links TRBV5-4 to TRBJ2-5, with 10 bases lining up with TRBD2. The CDR3 consists of 14 residues. With 1 base clipped from V and 4 bases from J, the junction kept 1 base outside the gene matches. Germline CDR1 is SGHNT and CDR2 is YYREEE (reference sequence). The CDR3 region is CASSLTSGAETQYF. The CDR3 region has the DNA TGTGCCAGCAGCTTGACTAGCGGGGCAGAGACCCAGTACTTC.

The chain couples TRBV3-1 (or the pseudogene TRBV3-2) to TRBJ2-1; 10 bases are a match to TRBD2. Germline CDR1 reads LGHDT; CDR2 reads YNNKEL (reference sequence). The trim removed 6 bases at V and 7 bases at J, leaving 12 bases unmatched. The CDR3 has 16 residues. CDR3 bases: TGTGCCAGCAGTTGGATAGCGGGAGGTCGGGTAAATGAGCAGTTCTTC. It yields the protein CASSWIAGGRVNEQFF.

This chain joins TRBV7-9 and TRBJ2-1; 9 nucleotides match TRBD2. The germline V gene has CDR1 SEHNR and CDR2 FQNEAQ (reference sequence). This CDR3 is 15 amino acids long. Trimming cost V 5 bases and J 10 bases; bases outside gene matches: 12. The CDR3 here is CASSGLAGSVAEQFF. CDR3 DNA: TGTGCCAGCAGCGGCCTAGCGGGGTCGGTCGCGGAGCAGTTCTTC.

The chain carries TRBV7-9 and TRBJ2-1, with D unclear. The germline CDR1 and CDR2 sequences are SEHNR and FQNEAQ (reference sequence). This CDR3 is 12 amino acids long. V lost 4 bases and J lost 5, with 6 bases in between. The DNA for the CDR3 is TGTGCCAGCAGCTGGCTTAACAATGAGCAGTTCTTC. Protein product: CASSWLNNEQFF.